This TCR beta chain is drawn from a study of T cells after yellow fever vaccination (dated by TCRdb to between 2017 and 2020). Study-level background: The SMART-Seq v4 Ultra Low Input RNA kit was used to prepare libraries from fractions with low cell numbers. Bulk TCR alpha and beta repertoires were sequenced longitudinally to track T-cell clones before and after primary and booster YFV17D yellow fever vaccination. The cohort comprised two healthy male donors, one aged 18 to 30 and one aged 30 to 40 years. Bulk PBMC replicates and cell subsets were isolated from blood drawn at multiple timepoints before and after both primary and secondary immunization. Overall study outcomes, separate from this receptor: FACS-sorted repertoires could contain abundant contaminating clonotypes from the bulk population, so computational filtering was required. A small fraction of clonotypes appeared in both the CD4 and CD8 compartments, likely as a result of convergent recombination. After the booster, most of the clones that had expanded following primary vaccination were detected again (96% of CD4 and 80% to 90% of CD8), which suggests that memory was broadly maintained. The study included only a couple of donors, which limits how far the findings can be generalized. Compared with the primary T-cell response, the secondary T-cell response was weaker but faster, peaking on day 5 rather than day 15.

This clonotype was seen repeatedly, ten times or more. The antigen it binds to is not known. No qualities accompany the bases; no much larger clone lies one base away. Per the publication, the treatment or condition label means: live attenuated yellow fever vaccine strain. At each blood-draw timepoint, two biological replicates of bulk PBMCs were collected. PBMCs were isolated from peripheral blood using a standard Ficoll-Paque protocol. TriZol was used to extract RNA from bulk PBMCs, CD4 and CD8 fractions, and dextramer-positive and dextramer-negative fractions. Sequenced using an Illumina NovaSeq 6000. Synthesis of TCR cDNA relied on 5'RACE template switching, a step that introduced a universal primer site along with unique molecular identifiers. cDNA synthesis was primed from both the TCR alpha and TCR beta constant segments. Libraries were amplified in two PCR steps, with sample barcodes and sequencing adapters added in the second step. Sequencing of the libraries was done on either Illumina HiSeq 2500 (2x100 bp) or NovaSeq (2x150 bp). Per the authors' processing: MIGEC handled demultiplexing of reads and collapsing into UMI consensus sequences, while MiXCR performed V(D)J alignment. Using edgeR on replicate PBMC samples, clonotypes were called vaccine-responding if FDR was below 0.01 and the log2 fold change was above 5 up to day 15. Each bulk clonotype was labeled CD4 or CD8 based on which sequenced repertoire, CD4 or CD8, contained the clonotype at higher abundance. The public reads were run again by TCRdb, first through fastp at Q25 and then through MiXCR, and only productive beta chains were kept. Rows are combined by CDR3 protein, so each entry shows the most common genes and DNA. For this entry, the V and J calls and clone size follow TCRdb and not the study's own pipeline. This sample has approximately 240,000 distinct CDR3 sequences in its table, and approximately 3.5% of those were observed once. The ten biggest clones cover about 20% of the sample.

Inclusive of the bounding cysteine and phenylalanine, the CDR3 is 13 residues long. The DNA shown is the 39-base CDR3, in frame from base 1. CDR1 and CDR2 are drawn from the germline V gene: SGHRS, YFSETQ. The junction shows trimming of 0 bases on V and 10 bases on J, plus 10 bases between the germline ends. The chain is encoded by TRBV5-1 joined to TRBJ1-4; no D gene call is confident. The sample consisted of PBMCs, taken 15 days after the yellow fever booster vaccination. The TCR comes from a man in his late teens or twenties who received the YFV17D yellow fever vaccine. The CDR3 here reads CASSLEAGRKLFF. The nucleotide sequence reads TGCGCCAGCAGCTTGGAAGCGGGGAGAAAACTGTTTTTT.